This is a list of T cell receptor beta chains from one sample in a study of blood T cell repertoires in COVID-19. TCRdb keeps only in-frame clones here, not all; method: immunoSEQ multiplex PCR. Found here are 310,000 or so clones, 80% to 90% of them singletons; the top ten hold roughly 1.2%. The sequencing sample was made of peripheral blood. Receptor source: a woman aged 50 to 60 with acute or convalescent COVID-19. The CDR3 runs from the conserved cysteine through the conserved F or W. The order of the fields is clone size, D gene, V gene, J gene, CDR3 DNA, CDR3 protein. A D gene is named only where the DNA matches it firmly. Size is stated for part of the rows, as once, few or many counts, or as a class when the clone is expanded.

abundance: .; d_gene: TRBD1; v_gene: TRBV15; j_gene: TRBJ1-1; CDR3nt: TGTGCCACCAGCAGAGATGTAATTCAGAACCGGGACAGGCCGATGAACACTGAAGCTTTCTTT; CDR3aa: CATSRDVIQNRDRPMNTEAFF
abundance: .; d_gene: TRBD1; v_gene: TRBV3-1/TRBV3-2; j_gene: TRBJ1-4; CDR3nt: TGTGCCAGCAGCCAAGCACCCCCGGGACAGGGCCATAGTGAAAAACTGTTTTTT; CDR3aa: CASSQAPPGQGHSEKLFF
abundance: .; d_gene: TRBD1; v_gene: TRBV2; j_gene: TRBJ1-5; CDR3nt: TGTGCCAGCAGTGACGGACAGGGAAAAGCCCAGCATTTT; CDR3aa: CASSDGQGKAQHF
abundance: .; d_gene: .; v_gene: TRBV24-1; j_gene: TRBJ2-3; CDR3nt: TGTGCCACCAGTCCTAACCCAGGGGTCGGTAATGGAGATACGCAGTATTTT; CDR3aa: CATSPNPGVGNGDTQYF
abundance: .; d_gene: TRBD2; v_gene: TRBV19; j_gene: TRBJ2-2; CDR3nt: TGTGCCAGTAGGCTGACTAGCGGGAGGGGACCCCACACCGGGGAGCTGTTTTTT; CDR3aa: CASRLTSGRGPHTGELFF
abundance: .; d_gene: .; v_gene: TRBV2; j_gene: TRBJ1-6; CDR3nt: TGTGCCAGCAGTGATTTTACACAGGTTTCGGCCCTCCACTTT; CDR3aa: CASSDFTQVSALHF
abundance: .; d_gene: TRBD1; v_gene: TRBV10-1; j_gene: TRBJ2-3; CDR3nt: TGCGCCAGCAGTGAACCGGGACAGAGGGCAGATACGCAGTATTTT; CDR3aa: CASSEPGQRADTQYF
abundance: .; d_gene: .; v_gene: TRBV18; j_gene: TRBJ1-1; CDR3nt: TGTGCCAGCTCCATGACAGGGAACACTGAAGCTTTCTTT; CDR3aa: CASSMTGNTEAFF
abundance: .; d_gene: TRBD2; v_gene: TRBV7-9; j_gene: TRBJ2-3; CDR3nt: TGTGCCAGCAGCCCAAACTCCGGGACTAGCGGGGGCACAGATACGCAGTATTTT; CDR3aa: CASSPNSGTSGGTDTQYF
abundance: many; d_gene: TRBD1; v_gene: TRBV2; j_gene: TRBJ1-5; CDR3nt: TGTGCCAGCAGCGCCCTGACAGGGTCCAATCAGCCCCAGCATTTT; CDR3aa: CASSALTGSNQPQHF
abundance: .; d_gene: .; v_gene: TRBV30; j_gene: TRBJ1-2; CDR3nt: TGTGCCTGGAGTGTTGGTCTTAAAATAGTCCATGGCTACACCTTC; CDR3aa: CAWSVGLKIVHGYTF
abundance: .; d_gene: TRBD1; v_gene: TRBV7-2; j_gene: TRBJ2-7; CDR3nt: TGTGCCAGCAGCTTAGGGAACAGGGGCGAGCAGTACTTC; CDR3aa: CASSLGNRGEQYF
abundance: once; d_gene: .; v_gene: TRBV3-1/TRBV3-2; j_gene: TRBJ1-1; CDR3nt: TGTGCCAGCAGCCATAGGGGGATGAACACTGAAGCTTTCTTT; CDR3aa: CASSHRGMNTEAFF
abundance: .; d_gene: .; v_gene: TRBV20-1; j_gene: TRBJ2-1; CDR3nt: TGCAGTGCTAGGTCAGGGGTGAAGCAGTTCTTC; CDR3aa: CSARSGVKQFF
abundance: .; d_gene: .; v_gene: TRBV5-8; j_gene: TRBJ1-5; CDR3nt: TGTGCCAGCAGCCCTGACAAGAATCAGCCCCAGCATTTT; CDR3aa: CASSPDKNQPQHF
abundance: once; d_gene: TRBD1; v_gene: TRBV6-2/TRBV6-3; j_gene: TRBJ1-2; CDR3nt: TGTGCCAGCAGTTACGGGGGACAGGGTACAATCTATGGCTACACCTTC; CDR3aa: CASSYGGQGTIYGYTF
abundance: .; d_gene: .; v_gene: TRBV7-8; j_gene: TRBJ1-1; CDR3nt: TGTGCCAGCAGCGCCCCCTACCGCCGGAACAGTGAAGCTTTCTTT; CDR3aa: CASSAPYRRNSEAFF
abundance: .; d_gene: TRBD1; v_gene: TRBV29-1; j_gene: TRBJ1-1; CDR3nt: TGCAGCGTCCGGACAGGAGGTGAAGCTTTCTTT; CDR3aa: CSVRTGGEAFF
abundance: .; d_gene: .; v_gene: TRBV5-6; j_gene: TRBJ2-2; CDR3nt: TGTGCCAGCAGCGAGAATGGGGGCCGCCTAGAGACCGGGGAGCTGTTTTTT; CDR3aa: CASSENGGRLETGELFF
abundance: .; d_gene: TRBD1; v_gene: TRBV18; j_gene: TRBJ1-2; CDR3nt: TGTGCCAGCTCATCAGGACAGGGGAGCTCAACGAACTATGGCTACACCTTC; CDR3aa: CASSSGQGSSTNYGYTF
abundance: .; d_gene: .; v_gene: TRBV25-1; j_gene: TRBJ1-3; CDR3nt: TGTGCCAGCAGTCACACCCGCAATGCCCTCTCTGGAAACACCATATATTTT; CDR3aa: CASSHTRNALSGNTIYF
abundance: .; d_gene: TRBD2; v_gene: TRBV2; j_gene: TRBJ2-5; CDR3nt: TGTGCCAGCAGTGGCCCGGGGGGTCGAAGAGAGACCCAGTACTTC; CDR3aa: CASSGPGGRRETQYF
abundance: once; d_gene: .; v_gene: TRBV2; j_gene: TRBJ1-3; CDR3nt: TGTGCCAGCAGTGCGGCGGGGGTTGTAGGAAACACCATATATTTT; CDR3aa: CASSAAGVVGNTIYF
abundance: .; d_gene: .; v_gene: TRBV6-5; j_gene: TRBJ2-3; CDR3nt: TGTGCCAGCAGGAAAAGGGGTTACACAGATACGCAGTATTTT; CDR3aa: CASRKRGYTDTQYF
abundance: .; d_gene: .; v_gene: TRBV29-1; j_gene: TRBJ2-5; CDR3nt: TGCAGCGTTGTACAGGGGGGGGAGACCCAGTACTTC; CDR3aa: CSVVQGGETQYF
abundance: .; d_gene: .; v_gene: TRBV7-2; j_gene: TRBJ2-7; CDR3nt: TGTGCCAGCAGCTTCTACGACGAGCAGTACTTC; CDR3aa: CASSFYDEQYF
abundance: .; d_gene: .; v_gene: TRBV15; j_gene: TRBJ1-5; CDR3nt: TGTGCCACCAGCAGAGATCGGCAGGGTGGGTATCAGCCCCAGCATTTT; CDR3aa: CATSRDRQGGYQPQHF
abundance: .; d_gene: .; v_gene: TRBV6-5; j_gene: TRBJ1-1; CDR3nt: TGTGCCAGCAGCTCCTCCCCTACCGGCACTGAAGCTTTCTTT; CDR3aa: CASSSSPTGTEAFF
abundance: .; d_gene: TRBD2; v_gene: TRBV2; j_gene: TRBJ2-2; CDR3nt: TGTGCCAGCAGTTTTAGCGGGAGGGCGGACGGGGAGCTGTTTTTT; CDR3aa: CASSFSGRADGELFF
abundance: .; d_gene: TRBD2; v_gene: TRBV7-2; j_gene: TRBJ2-1; CDR3nt: TGTGCCAGCAGCCAGGGGGTAGCGGGAGGGCCGGGCAATGAGCAGTTCTTC; CDR3aa: CASSQGVAGGPGNEQFF
abundance: .; d_gene: TRBD1; v_gene: TRBV15; j_gene: TRBJ2-3; CDR3nt: TGTGCCACCAGCACACTTACAGGGGGCGGCACAGATACGCAGTATTTT; CDR3aa: CATSTLTGGGTDTQYF
abundance: .; d_gene: .; v_gene: TRBV4-1; j_gene: TRBJ2-2; CDR3nt: TGCGCCAGCAGCCAAGATCGAGAGGCATCGAACGTCAACACCGGGGAGCTGTTTTTT; CDR3aa: CASSQDREASNVNTGELFF
abundance: .; d_gene: TRBD1; v_gene: TRBV7-9; j_gene: TRBJ2-7; CDR3nt: TGTGCCAGCAGCTTAGATGGGACAGGGGGTACCTACGAGCAGTACTTC; CDR3aa: CASSLDGTGGTYEQYF
abundance: .; d_gene: .; v_gene: TRBV18; j_gene: TRBJ2-1; CDR3nt: TGTGCCAGCTCACCGAACAGGGATGCGTACAATGAGCAGTTCTTC; CDR3aa: CASSPNRDAYNEQFF
abundance: .; d_gene: .; v_gene: TRBV6-2/TRBV6-3; j_gene: TRBJ2-7; CDR3nt: TGTGCCAGCAGTTACTCGCTGGGTGCGGCCTACGAGCAGTACTTC; CDR3aa: CASSYSLGAAYEQYF
abundance: .; d_gene: .; v_gene: TRBV4-1; j_gene: TRBJ1-6; CDR3nt: TGCGCCAGCAGCCAAGAGGTACAGGCCCGAAGACCCCTCCACTTT; CDR3aa: CASSQEVQARRPLHF
abundance: .; d_gene: .; v_gene: TRBV14; j_gene: TRBJ2-5; CDR3nt: TGTGCCAGCAGCCCAGGGATCGGGGAGACCCAGTACTTC; CDR3aa: CASSPGIGETQYF
abundance: .; d_gene: .; v_gene: TRBV3-1/TRBV3-2; j_gene: TRBJ1-3; CDR3nt: TGTGCCAGCAGCCAAAATATTGGAAACACCATATATTTT; CDR3aa: CASSQNIGNTIYF
abundance: .; d_gene: TRBD1; v_gene: TRBV9; j_gene: TRBJ1-4; CDR3nt: TGTGCCAGCAGCACAAAGGACAGGGGGGTCGAAAGCGAAAAACTGTTTTTT; CDR3aa: CASSTKDRGVESEKLFF
abundance: once; d_gene: TRBD1; v_gene: TRBV28; j_gene: TRBJ1-1; CDR3nt: TGTGCCAGCAGTTTACGGGACAGGGAAGCTTTCTTT; CDR3aa: CASSLRDREAFF
abundance: .; d_gene: .; v_gene: TRBV12-5; j_gene: TRBJ2-2; CDR3nt: TGTGCTAGTGGTTTGGGACCCCGCGGCGGGGAGCTGTTTTTT; CDR3aa: CASGLGPRGGELFF
abundance: .; d_gene: .; v_gene: TRBV4-2; j_gene: TRBJ2-7; CDR3nt: TGTGCCAGCAGCCTGACGGCGGAGACCTACGAGCAGTACTTC; CDR3aa: CASSLTAETYEQYF
abundance: once; d_gene: TRBD1; v_gene: TRBV24-1; j_gene: TRBJ1-4; CDR3nt: TGTGCCACCAGTGGCCCACAGGGGGGGAATAATGAAAAACTGTTTTTT; CDR3aa: CATSGPQGGNNEKLFF
abundance: .; d_gene: TRBD1; v_gene: TRBV7-6; j_gene: TRBJ1-2; CDR3nt: TGTGCCAGCAGCCCAGACACGACAGGGTATAGCTATGGCTACACCTTC; CDR3aa: CASSPDTTGYSYGYTF
abundance: .; d_gene: .; v_gene: TRBV9; j_gene: TRBJ1-3; CDR3nt: TGTGCCAGCAGCGTAGAACCGGGGGGAAACACCATATATTTT; CDR3aa: CASSVEPGGNTIYF
abundance: .; d_gene: TRBD1; v_gene: TRBV5-1; j_gene: TRBJ1-1; CDR3nt: TGCGCCAGCACCCTCTGGGGACAGGGAGGCTCGGTTGAAGCTTTCTTT; CDR3aa: CASTLWGQGGSVEAFF
abundance: .; d_gene: TRBD1; v_gene: TRBV20-1; j_gene: TRBJ1-4; CDR3nt: TGCAGTGCCAGTCGGGACAGGGGAGAAGAAAAACTGTTTTTT; CDR3aa: CSASRDRGEEKLFF
abundance: .; d_gene: .; v_gene: TRBV2; j_gene: TRBJ1-5; CDR3nt: TGTGCCAGCAGTGACGGCAGGGACAATCAGCCCCAGCATTTT; CDR3aa: CASSDGRDNQPQHF
abundance: .; d_gene: TRBD1; v_gene: TRBV6-1; j_gene: TRBJ1-4; CDR3nt: TGTGCCAGCAGTGGTACAGGGGGGGTGGCTAATGAAAAACTGTTTTTT; CDR3aa: CASSGTGGVANEKLFF
abundance: .; d_gene: .; v_gene: TRBV25-1; j_gene: TRBJ1-2; CDR3nt: TGTGCCAGCAGTGATTGGTCCCTAGGCTATGGCTACACCTTC; CDR3aa: CASSDWSLGYGYTF
abundance: .; d_gene: .; v_gene: TRBV10-3; j_gene: TRBJ1-1; CDR3nt: TGTGCCATCAGTGACAGGCCTTCCAACACTGAAGCTTTCTTT; CDR3aa: CAISDRPSNTEAFF
abundance: .; d_gene: .; v_gene: TRBV3-1/TRBV3-2; j_gene: TRBJ2-1; CDR3nt: TGTGCCAGCAGCGAATACGGGACTCCCTACAATGAGCAGTTCTTC; CDR3aa: CASSEYGTPYNEQFF
abundance: .; d_gene: TRBD2; v_gene: TRBV30; j_gene: TRBJ2-1; CDR3nt: TGTGCCTGGAGGCGGGGAGGGAGTTCCCATGAGCAGTTCTTC; CDR3aa: CAWRRGGSSHEQFF
abundance: .; d_gene: .; v_gene: TRBV7-2; j_gene: TRBJ1-2; CDR3nt: TGTGCCAGCACCCATCAGAAGGGGGGAGGGAACTATGGCTACACCTTC; CDR3aa: CASTHQKGGGNYGYTF
abundance: .; d_gene: .; v_gene: TRBV4-3; j_gene: TRBJ2-3; CDR3nt: TGCGCCAGCAGCCAAGAGGGCCCCACAGATACGCAGTATTTT; CDR3aa: CASSQEGPTDTQYF
abundance: .; d_gene: .; v_gene: TRBV12-5; j_gene: TRBJ2-3; CDR3nt: TGTGCTAGTGGTTTGGGGGCCTCTAGCACAGATACGCAGTATTTT; CDR3aa: CASGLGASSTDTQYF
abundance: .; d_gene: TRBD1; v_gene: TRBV7-8; j_gene: TRBJ2-1; CDR3nt: TGTGCCAGCAGCTTAAGGACAGGGTCTAGGGTGAGCTCCTACAATGAGCAGTTCTTC; CDR3aa: CASSLRTGSRVSSYNEQFF
abundance: once; d_gene: .; v_gene: TRBV20-1; j_gene: TRBJ1-1; CDR3nt: TGCAGTGCTAGTATTAGGCGGGGGGGAGTGGGAATGAACACTGAAGCTTTCTTT; CDR3aa: CSASIRRGGVGMNTEAFF
abundance: .; d_gene: TRBD1; v_gene: TRBV18; j_gene: TRBJ1-4; CDR3nt: TGTGCCAGCTCACCTGCCGGGACAGGGCGTGAAAAACTGTTTTTT; CDR3aa: CASSPAGTGREKLFF